The clone carrying this TCR beta chain has a handful of counts. The source of the sample is a study of immune characterization of retroperitoneal liposarcoma. MiXCR, run by TCRdb on the PCR reads, gives a single entry per CDR3 protein. The sample records 2,000 to 2,500 distinct CDR3 sequences, 49% being singletons. This receptor was identified in a female donor with retroperitoneal liposarcoma. The sequenced sample consisted of tumor tissue.

The CDR3 DNA reads TGTGCCAGCAGTTTAAGAGTAGACACTGAAGCTTTCTTT. Amino acid sequence: CASSLRVDTEAFF. The V and J genes are TRBV11-1 and TRBJ1-1; no firm D call. CDR3 length: 13 amino acids. From germline, CDR1 is SGHAT and CDR2 FQDESV (reference sequence). The germline V and J ends were trimmed by 6 bases and 3 bases, with 11 bases remaining between them.